The 23 T cell receptor gamma chains below all came from one sample that was sequenced in a study of γδ T cells in repeated Plasmodium falciparum infection (dated by TCRdb to the early 2020s). For bulk TCR repertoire analysis, Vgamma9/Vdelta2+ and Vdelta2-negative gammadelta T cell populations were isolated by flow sorting from peripheral blood mononuclear cells. Library generation was performed with multiplex PCR. The sample was run on an Illumina MiSeq. Via CATT, TCRdb reprocessed the public reads, and rows with identical DNA were then joined. In all, the sample holds 5,000 to 6,500 gamma-chain clones, and around 3.6% of those were seen once. The biggest ten clones account for roughly 34% of the sample. The sample was gamma-delta T cells from blood. The receptors here all came from a pool of human donors (malaria-infected and uninfected, not separated).

This clone was seen repeatedly, ten times or more. The TCRdb record carries a much larger clone's protein, which differs from this DNA's translation at residue 3; a read error is the likely cause, and the protein listed here is the DNA translation. The V gene is TRGV4, the J gene TRGJP1. Germline lookup yields CDR1 EGSTGY and CDR2 YDSYTSSV. The CDR3 has 17 amino acids. The CDR3 DNA reads TGTGCCGCCTGGGATGGGCGGCCATATACCACTGGTTGGTTCAAGATATTT. As protein: CAAWDGRPYTTGWFKIF.

This clone was seen ten or more times. TCRdb lists the protein of a much larger clone for this DNA, which differs at residue 13, so this is likely a read error; the protein given here is translated from the DNA itself. The same CDR3 arises from other DNA sequences in this sample as well. The chain couples TRGV9 to TRGJP. The CDR3 runs 16 residues. In germline, CDR1 is GITISATS, CDR2 ISYDGTV (reference sequence). DNA of the CDR3: TGTGCCTTGTGGGAGGTGCAAGAGTTGGGCAAAAAAGTCAAGGTATTT. Translation gives CALWEVQELGKKVKVF.

This clone was picked up many times. The V and J genes are TRGV9 and TRGJP. The J gene was missing in TCRdb and was found by matching the end of the DNA to germline. The germline CDR1 and CDR2 sequences are GITISATS and ISYDGTV (reference sequence). V gave up 0 bases and J gave up 5 bases; unmatched junction bases: 4. This CDR3 is 17 amino acids long. DNA of the CDR3: TGTGCCTTGTGGGAGGTGCTTGAAGAGTTGGGCAAAAAAATCAAGGTATTT. Amino acid sequence: CALWEVLEELGKKIKVF.

Comments on this clone: This DNA translates differently at residue 5 from the TCRdb protein, which is that of a much larger clone; a read error is likely, and the protein shown is the DNA's own translation. V is TRGV8 and J is TRGJ1 or TRGJ2. This CDR3 spans 13 amino acids. Germline CDR1 VENAVY, CDR2 YDSYNSRV. As DNA, the CDR3 is TGTGCCACCTGGGTTAGGCGGAGGTATAAGAAACTCTTT. Encoded protein: CATWVRRRYKKLF.

Turning to this clone: The protein that TCRdb holds for this DNA derives from a much larger clone and differs from the translated DNA at residue 14, which likely indicates a read error; the protein shown here is translated from the DNA. The chain combines TRGV3 with TRGJ1 or TRGJ2. The length of the CDR3 is 22 residues. After removal of 0 bases from V and 0 bases from J, the junction contained 26 bases not matched to a gene. The germline gives CDR1 VTNTFY, CDR2 YDVSTARD (reference sequence). The CDR3 coding sequence is TGTGCCACCTGGGACAGGCGTTTAGTAAGGACGCCCACCTTATCGAATTATTATAAGAAACTCTTT. Translating it yields CATWDRRLVRTPTLSNYYKKLF.

The sample holds many counts of this clone. For this DNA, TCRdb reports the protein of a much larger clone, which diverges at residue 7, most likely from a read error; the protein presented here is translated directly from the DNA. The V call is TRGV9, the J call TRGJP. The V segment lost 5 bases and the J segment 4 bases; nucleotides outside the gene matches: 23. This CDR3 has 22 amino acids. Germline V CDR1 and CDR2: GITISATS, ISYDGTV (reference sequence). CDR3 sequence reads: CALWGSRGSRWSQELGKKIKVF. In DNA form, the CDR3 reads TGTGCCTTGTGGGGGAGTAGAGGGTCCCGCTGGTCTCAAGAGTTGGGCAAAAAAATCAAGGTATTT.

To note about this clone: TCRdb lists the protein of a much larger clone for this DNA, which differs at residue 3, so this is likely a read error; the protein given here is translated from the DNA itself. The identical CDR3 is also encoded by other nucleotide sequences in the sample. The chain couples TRGV4 to TRGJ1 or TRGJ2. This CDR3 is built from 13 residues. Germline V gene data show CDR1 as EGSTGY and CDR2 as YDSYTSSV. The CDR3: CAAWDYGEDKKLF. For the CDR3, the DNA is TGTGCCGCCTGGGATTACGGTGAAGATAAGAAACTCTTT.

This clone was counted a few times. The chain uses TRGV9 and TRGJP. The J gene, left out of TCRdb, was set here by checking the DNA against germline. J was trimmed by 6 bases and V by 2 bases; bases with no gene match: 16. This CDR3 is 20 amino acids long. CDR1 is GITISATS, CDR2 ISYDGTV, per germline (reference sequence). CDR3 bases: TGTGCCTTGTGGGAGGAGTTCGGCGGCCGATTAGAGTTGGGCAAAAAAATCAAGGTATTT. Protein sequence: CALWEEFGGRLELGKKIKVF.

In regard to this clone: This likely stems from a read error, as it lies one base from a far larger clone. Distinct nucleotide sequences in the sample also encode this CDR3. Here the V gene is TRGV9, but the J gene went uncalled. CDR1 is GITISATS, CDR2 ISYDGTV, per germline (reference sequence). The CDR3 consists of 15 residues. The CDR3 sequence: CALWNPALGKKIKVF. The CDR3 DNA is TGTGCCTTGTGGAACCCCGCGTTGGGCAAAAAAATCAAGGTATTC.

In its sample, this clone was seen a few times. A far larger clone is off by one base, so a read error is likely. At the DNA level, this CDR3 is encoded by other sequences in the same sample as well. CDR3 sequence (DNA): TGTGCCACCTGGGATGGGTTCCATCACACTGGATGGTTCAAGATATTT. This gives the protein CATWDGFHHTGWFKIF. The chain has TRGV4 and TRGJP1. The length of the CDR3 is 16 residues. CDR1 and CDR2 (germline): EGSTGY, YDSYTSSV.

This clone was recorded many times. The protein that TCRdb holds for this DNA derives from a much larger clone and differs from the translated DNA at residue 8, which likely indicates a read error; the protein shown here is translated from the DNA. The chain carries TRGV4 and TRGJ1 or TRGJ2. Here the J gene was assigned by germline matching of the DNA, as TCRdb has none. Trimming at V came to 3 bases and at J to 8 bases, leaving 10 bases not matched to a gene. Germline-derived CDR1 and CDR2 are EGSTGY and YDSYTSSV. This CDR3 region has 13 residues. The CDR3 reads CATWDYGGDKKLF. The CDR3 DNA is TGTGCCACCTGGGATTACGGCGGAGATAAGAAACTCTTT.

This clone was counted only a few times. Just one base apart from a much larger clone, this may be a read error. J gene calling gave no result, while the V gene is TRGV9. This CDR3 comprises 17 residues. The germline CDR1 and CDR2 sequences are GITISATS and ISYDGTV (reference sequence). CDR3 in amino acids: CALWDYAGELGKKIKVF. CDR3 nucleotides: TGTGCCTTGTGGGATTACGCGGGGGAGTTGGGCAAAAAAATCAAGGTATTC.

A note on this clone: This DNA translates differently at residues 10 and 14 from the TCRdb protein, which is that of a much larger clone; a read error is likely, and the protein shown is the DNA's own translation. The V gene is TRGV9, the J gene TRGJP. This CDR3 comprises 17 residues. In germline, CDR1 is GITISATS, CDR2 ISYDGTV (reference sequence). CDR3 in amino acids: CALWEVQQEWGKKSKVF. The CDR3 DNA reads as TGTGCCTTGTGGGAGGTACAACAAGAGTGGGGCAAAAAAAGCAAGGTATTT.

This clone came up a few times. The protein recorded in TCRdb matches a much larger clone and deviates from this DNA's translation at residue 8, suggesting a read error; the protein here is obtained by translating the DNA. Here the CDR3 DNA reads TGTGCCACCTGGGATGGGCCAAGGGATTATTATAAGAAACTCTTT. Translating gives CATWDGPRDYYKKLF. V gene TRGV4 combines with J gene TRGJ1 or TRGJ2. The J gene, left out of TCRdb, was set here by checking the DNA against germline. CDR1 and CDR2 from the germline V gene are EGSTGY and YDSYTSSV. The J segment lost 2 bases and the V segment lost 0 bases, leaving 7 bases of the junction unmatched. The CDR3 covers 15 residues.

This clone was seen ten or more times. This likely stems from a read error, as it lies one base from a far larger clone. Because the CDR3's place on the DNA is in doubt, the DNA is left out and the CDR3 is given as listed by TCRdb. The V segment is TRGV8, and no J call was made. The germline V gene encodes CDR1 VENAVY and CDR2 YDSYNSRV. Inclusive of both ends, the CDR3 amounts to 32 amino acids. Here the CDR3 reads CATWDGDFIIRNSLAVEQHLSSQVSIGRIQHF.

This clone showed up many times. The chain couples TRGV9 to TRGJ1 or TRGJ2. No J gene is reported in TCRdb; it was inferred here by comparing the DNA with germline. The CDR3 runs 11 residues. Germline lookup yields CDR1 GITISATS and CDR2 ISYDGTV (reference sequence). The trim removed 4 bases at V and 10 bases at J, leaving 7 bases unmatched. CDR3 sequence: CALWELRKKLF. DNA for the CDR3: TGTGCCTTGTGGGAACTAAGAAAGAAACTCTTT.

This clone was seen many times. V gene TRGV9 combines with J gene TRGJP. J was trimmed by 10 bases and V by 4 bases; bases with no gene match: 10. The CDR3 covers 16 residues. Germline assignment: CDR1 GITISATS and CDR2 ISYDGTV (reference sequence). The CDR3 region is CALWEGFGLGKKIKVF. DNA for the CDR3: TGTGCCTTGTGGGAAGGGTTTGGCTTGGGCAAAAAAATCAAGGTATTT.

This clone was recorded at least ten times. One base separates it from a far larger clone, so it is likely a read error. Other DNA sequences in this specimen translate into the identical CDR3. This chain uses TRGV9 with TRGJP. TCRdb lists no J gene, so it was determined here by aligning the DNA to germline. The germline CDR1 and CDR2 sequences are GITISATS and ISYDGTV (reference sequence). The CDR3 is 16 amino acids. The CDR3 is CALWEGLELGKKIKVF. For the CDR3, the DNA is TGTGCCTTGTGGGAGGGCTTAGAGTTGGGCAAAAAGATCAAGGTATTT.

This clone has at least ten counts. The chain combines TRGV9 with TRGJ1 or TRGJ2. In the absence of a J gene in TCRdb, the DNA was matched to germline to assign it here. The CDR3 has 14 residues. Germline V gene data show CDR1 as GITISATS and CDR2 as ISYDGTV (reference sequence). Germline trimming cut 0 bases from V and 7 bases from J; bases unmatched to any gene: 9. The CDR3 bases are TGTGCCTTGTGGGAGGTGGCTCCTTGGTATAAGAAACTCTTT. Its protein product is CALWEVAPWYKKLF.

This clone was seen only a few times. The TCRdb record carries a much larger clone's protein, which differs from this DNA's translation at residue 9; a read error is the likely cause, and the protein listed here is the DNA translation. This rearrangement joins TRGV9 to TRGJP. No J segment appears in TCRdb, so it was assigned here by matching the sequence to germline. The CDR3 consists of 15 residues. The germline CDR1 and CDR2 sequences are GITISATS and ISYDGTV (reference sequence). In nucleotides, the CDR3 is TGTGCCTTGTGGGATTCCGAGTTGAGCAAAAAAATCAAGGTATTT. Protein: CALWDSELSKKIKVF.

This clone was detected only a few times. This could be a read error, since a much larger clone is one nucleotide away. This CDR3 is also generated by other DNA sequences in the sample. The rearrangement links TRGV9 to TRGJP. TCRdb does not report a J gene; here it was assigned by matching the DNA to germline references. This CDR3 comprises 17 residues. Germline V gene data show CDR1 as GITISATS and CDR2 as ISYDGTV (reference sequence). CDR3 in DNA: TGTGCCTTGTGGGAGGTGTCTCTTATTTTGGGCAAAAAGATCAAGGTATTT. Translated, it gives CALWEVSLILGKKIKVF.

A few counts support this clone. With a far larger clone one base away, a read error is the likely cause. Other DNA sequences in the sample encode the same CDR3. The rearrangement links TRGV9 to TRGJP. Here the J gene came from matching the DNA to germline, since TCRdb omits it. The germline V gene encodes CDR1 GITISATS and CDR2 ISYDGTV (reference sequence). CDR3 size: 17 residues. CDR3: CALWEVTQELGKKIKVF. The CDR3 DNA sequence: TGTGCCTTGTGGGAGGTGACTCAAGAGCTGGGCAAAAAAATCAAGGTATTT.

This clone has only a few counts. It is likely a read error: a sequence one base away is far more abundant. Other DNA sequences within the sample encode an identical CDR3. The chain couples TRGV9 to TRGJP. The J gene, missing from TCRdb, was assigned here through DNA to germline matching. CDR3 size: 16 residues. CDR1 is GITISATS and CDR2 is ISYDGTV in the germline V gene (reference sequence). Here the CDR3 reads CALWEVTELGKKIKVF. CDR3 bases: TGTGCCTTGTGGGAGGTGACTGAGTTGGGCAAAAAGATCAAGGTATTT.